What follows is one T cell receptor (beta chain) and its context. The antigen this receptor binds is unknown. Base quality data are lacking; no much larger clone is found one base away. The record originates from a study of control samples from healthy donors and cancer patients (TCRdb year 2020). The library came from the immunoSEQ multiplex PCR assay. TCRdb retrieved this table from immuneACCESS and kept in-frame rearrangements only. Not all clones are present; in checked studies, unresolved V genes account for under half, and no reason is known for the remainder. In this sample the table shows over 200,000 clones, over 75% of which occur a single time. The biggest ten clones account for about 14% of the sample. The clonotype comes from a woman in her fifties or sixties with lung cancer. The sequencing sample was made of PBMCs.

CDR3 sequence: CASSEGLASKNIQYF. DNA sequence: TGTGCCAGCAGTGAGGGACTAGCTTCCAAAAACATTCAGTACTTC. The receptor chain draws on TRBV6-1 and TRBJ2-4; 9 middle bases align to TRBD2. CDR1 and CDR2, per the germline V gene, are MNHNS and SASEGT. The V end gives up 3 bases and the J end 2 bases, leaving 2 bases in the junction not matched to a gene. Taken from cysteine to phenylalanine, the CDR3 has 15 residues. Just the 45-base CDR3 DNA is kept, in frame starting at base 1.